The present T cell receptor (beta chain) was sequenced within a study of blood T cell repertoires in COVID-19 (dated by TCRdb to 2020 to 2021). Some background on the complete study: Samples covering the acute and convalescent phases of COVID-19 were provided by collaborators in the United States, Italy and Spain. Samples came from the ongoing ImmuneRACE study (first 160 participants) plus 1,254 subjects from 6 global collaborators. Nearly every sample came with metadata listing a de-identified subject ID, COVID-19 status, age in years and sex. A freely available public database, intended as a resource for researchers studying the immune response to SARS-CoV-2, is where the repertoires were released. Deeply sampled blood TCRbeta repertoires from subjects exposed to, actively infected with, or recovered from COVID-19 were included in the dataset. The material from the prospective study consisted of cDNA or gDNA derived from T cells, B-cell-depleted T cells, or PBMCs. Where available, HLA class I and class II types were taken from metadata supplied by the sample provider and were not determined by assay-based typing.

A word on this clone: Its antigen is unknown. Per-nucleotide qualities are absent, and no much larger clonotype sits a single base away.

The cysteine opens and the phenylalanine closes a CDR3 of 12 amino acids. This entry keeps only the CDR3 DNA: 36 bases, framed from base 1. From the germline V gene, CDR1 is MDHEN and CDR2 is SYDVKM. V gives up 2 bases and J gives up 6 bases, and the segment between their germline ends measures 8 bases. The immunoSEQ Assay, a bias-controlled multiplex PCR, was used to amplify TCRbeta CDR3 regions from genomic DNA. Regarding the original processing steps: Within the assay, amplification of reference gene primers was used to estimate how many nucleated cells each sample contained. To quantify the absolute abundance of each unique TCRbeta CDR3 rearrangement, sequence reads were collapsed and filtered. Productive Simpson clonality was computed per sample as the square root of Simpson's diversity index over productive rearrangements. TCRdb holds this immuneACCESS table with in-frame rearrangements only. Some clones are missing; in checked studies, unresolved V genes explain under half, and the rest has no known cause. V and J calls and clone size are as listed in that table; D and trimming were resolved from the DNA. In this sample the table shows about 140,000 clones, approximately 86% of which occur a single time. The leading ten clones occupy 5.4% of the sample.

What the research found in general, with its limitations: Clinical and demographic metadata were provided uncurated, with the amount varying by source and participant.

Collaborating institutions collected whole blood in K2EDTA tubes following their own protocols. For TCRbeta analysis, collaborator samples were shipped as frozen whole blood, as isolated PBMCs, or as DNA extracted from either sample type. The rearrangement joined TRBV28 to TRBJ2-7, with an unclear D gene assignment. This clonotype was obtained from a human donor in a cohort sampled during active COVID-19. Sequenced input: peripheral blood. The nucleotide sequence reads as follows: TGTGCCAGCAGTTTACCAGGCCTCGAGCAGTACTTC. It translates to CASSLPGLEQYF.